The 25 T cell receptor beta chains given below trace back to one sample, sequenced in a study of T cells after yellow fever vaccination. From the 5' RACE reads, TCRdb called clonotypes with MiXCR, one entry per CDR3 protein. Among 250,000 to 350,000 distinct CDR3 sequences, around 4.5% were seen once, and the ten largest hold roughly 21%. Here the sequenced sample was PBMCs, taken 15 days after the yellow fever booster vaccination. The receptors here all came from a young man who received the YFV17D yellow fever vaccine.

This clonotype was found many times. The chain employs TRBV7-2 and TRBJ2-7; 11 bases are shared with TRBD1. Germline V lookup: CDR1 SGHTA, CDR2 FQGNSA. This CDR3 spans 15 amino acids. V gave up 3 bases and J gave up 3 bases; unmatched junction bases: 4. The CDR3 here is CASSFPGQGGYEQYF. The CDR3 region has the DNA TGTGCCAGCAGCTTCCCGGGACAGGGGGGCTACGAGCAGTACTTC. The whole variable domain, filled in from reference TRBV7-2 and TRBJ2-7, reads GAGVSQSPSNKVTEKGKDVELRCDPISGHTALYWYRQSLGQGLEFLIYFQGNSAPDKSGLPSDRFSAERTGGSVSTLTIQRTQQEDSAVYLCASSFPGQGGYEQYFGPGTRLTVT.

Here the CDR3 reads CASSSGTADGYTF. Here the CDR3 DNA reads TGTGCCAGCAGTTCCGGGACAGCTGATGGCTACACCTTC. The genes are TRBV12-3 or TRBV12-4 and TRBJ1-2; 7 bases match TRBD1. The CDR3 spans 13 residues. Germline trimming cut 4 bases from V and 6 bases from J; bases unmatched to any gene: 5.

This clonotype was detected many times. The chain's CDR3 is CASSDSIEEKLFF. CDR3 nucleotide sequence: TGTGCCAGCAGCGACTCTATCGAGGAAAAACTGTTTTTT. The chain employs TRBV9 and TRBJ1-4; D unclear. Germline assignment: CDR1 SGDLS and CDR2 YYNGEE. The CDR3 is 13 amino acids. The V end lost 3 bases, the J end lost 8 bases, and 11 bases lay between the germline ends.

This clonotype was seen ten or more times. J is TRBJ1-2 and V is TRBV5-1, with a possible D match to TRBD1 (6 bases). Germline V gene data show CDR1 as SGHRS and CDR2 as YFSETQ. V lost 4 bases and J lost 4, with 29 bases in between. CDR3 size: 19 residues. The CDR3 coding sequence is TGCGCCAGCAGCCCGGGACGGATTGGGGGCCCCCGCTTTATCTATGGCTACACCTTC. This translates into CASSPGRIGGPRFIYGYTF. Using reference TRBV5-1 and TRBJ1-2 for the parts outside the CDR3, the full variable domain is KAGVTQTPRYLIKTRGQQVTLSCSPISGHRSVSWYQQTPGQGLQFLFEYFSETQRNKGNFPGRFSGRQFSNSRSEMNVSTLELGDSALYLCASSPGRIGGPRFIYGYTFGSGTRLTVV.

This clonotype was seen many times. This rearrangement joins TRBV27 to TRBJ2-5, with 13 bases aligning to TRBD2. The J segment lost 5 bases and the V segment lost 4 bases, leaving 13 bases of the junction unmatched. CDR1 and CDR2 from the germline V gene are MNHEY and SMNVEV (reference sequence). The CDR3 is made up of 18 amino acids. The CDR3 DNA follows: TGTGCCAGCAGTTCGGCCCCGACTAGCGGGGGGAAGAAGGAGACCCAGTACTTC. This encodes CASSSAPTSGGKKETQYF.

This clonotype was detected many times. This chain links TRBV5-1 with TRBJ2-1; maybe TRBD2 (5 bases). Germline CDR1 is SGHRS and CDR2 is YFSETQ. V was shortened by 1 base and J by 9 bases, with 20 bases between the two germline ends. The CDR3 length is 16 residues. CDR3 sequence (DNA): TGCGCCAGCAGCTTGCTTTGGGTTGACGAGGGCAGTGAGCAGTTCTTC. Translated, it gives CASSLLWVDEGSEQFF. Drawing the rest from reference TRBV5-1 and TRBJ2-1, the complete variable domain is KAGVTQTPRYLIKTRGQQVTLSCSPISGHRSVSWYQQTPGQGLQFLFEYFSETQRNKGNFPGRFSGRQFSNSRSEMNVSTLELGDSALYLCASSLLWVDEGSEQFFGPGTRLTVL.

This chain connects TRBV5-4 to TRBJ2-7; D not certain. Trimming cost V 1 base and J 4 bases, with 18 bases left between them. Germline CDR1 is SGHNT and CDR2 is YYREEE (reference sequence). The CDR3 consists of 16 residues. The CDR3: CASSLPLAESSYEQYF. As DNA, the CDR3 is TGTGCCAGCAGCTTGCCCCTGGCAGAGTCCTCTTACGAGCAGTACTTC. Using reference TRBV5-4 and TRBJ2-7 for the parts outside the CDR3, the full variable domain is ETGVTQSPTHLIKTRGQQVTLRCSSQSGHNTVSWYQQALGQGPQFIFQYYREEENGRGNFPPRFSGLQFPNYSSELNVNALELDDSALYLCASSLPLAESSYEQYFGPGTRLTVT.

In this sample, this clonotype turned up many times. The gene calls are TRBV7-2 and TRBJ2-3; D uncertain. Germline assignment: CDR1 SGHTA and CDR2 FQGNSA. CDR3 size: 12 residues. V lost 4 bases and J 8 bases, leaving 10 bases between the germline ends. In DNA, the CDR3 is TGTGCCAGCAGCTCCTTACGTGGTACGCAGTATTTT. It encodes CASSSLRGTQYF.

At least ten counts were recorded for this clonotype. The chain combines TRBV10-3 with TRBJ2-2; D uncertain. Germline values: CDR1 ENHRY, CDR2 SYGVKD. Between the trimmed V and J ends, which lost 5 bases and 5 bases, there was a span of 3 bases. The CDR3 spans 11 residues. The CDR3 nucleotides read TGTGCCATCAGTAGGACCGGGGAGCTGTTTTTT. Translating gives CAISRTGELFF.

This clonotype has a count of ten or more. The chain has TRBV6-5 and TRBJ1-2; D call uncertain. The CDR3 runs to 13 residues. V shed 5 bases and J shed 8 bases, with 15 bases lying between them. In germline, CDR1 is MNHEY, CDR2 SVGAGI. CDR3 coding DNA: TGTGCCAGCAGTCACCGTTTCGGAAAGGGCTACACCTTC. It encodes CASSHRFGKGYTF.

This clonotype has a count of ten or more. The rearrangement links TRBV5-1 to TRBJ2-3, with TRBD2 matching over 8 bases. Unmatched junction bases numbered 11, after V lost 2 bases and J lost 3 bases. The CDR3 has 17 residues. CDR1 and CDR2 from the germline V gene are SGHRS and YFSETQ. CDR3: CASSFSYAGGNTDTQYF. CDR3 bases: TGCGCCAGCAGCTTCTCCTATGCGGGGGGAAATACAGATACGCAGTATTTT. Looking up the rest from reference TRBV5-1 and TRBJ2-3 gives the full variable domain: KAGVTQTPRYLIKTRGQQVTLSCSPISGHRSVSWYQQTPGQGLQFLFEYFSETQRNKGNFPGRFSGRQFSNSRSEMNVSTLELGDSALYLCASSFSYAGGNTDTQYFGPGTRLTVL.

This clonotype was recorded many times. The J gene is TRBJ1-2, the V gene TRBV5-1; 10 bases match TRBD1. This CDR3 is 13 amino acids long. Germline trimming cut 3 bases from V and 6 bases from J; bases unmatched to any gene: 2. CDR1 and CDR2 from the germline V gene are SGHRS and YFSETQ. The CDR3 DNA reads TGCGCCAGCAGCTCCGGACAGGGGGATGGCTACACCTTC. Its protein product is CASSSGQGDGYTF.

The gene calls are TRBV6-2 or TRBV6-3 and TRBJ2-6, with D tentatively TRBD1 or TRBD2 (5 bases each). CDR1 and CDR2 (germline): MNHEY, SVGEGT. V was clipped by 2 bases and J by 0 bases, with 14 bases between them. The CDR3 runs to 18 residues. CDR3 amino acids: CASSYESGTFSGANVLTF. DNA of the CDR3: TGTGCCAGCAGTTACGAATCAGGGACCTTCTCTGGGGCCAACGTCCTGACTTTC.

This clonotype was found a few times. The chain recombines TRBV20-1 with TRBJ1-1, with D maybe TRBD1 (5 bases). The CDR3 totals 13 residues. Germline values: CDR1 DFQATT, CDR2 SNEGSKA (reference sequence). V was cut by 5 bases and J by 5 bases, with 15 bases left in between. The CDR3, as DNA: TGCAGTGCTCCCTGGGGCGCGGGGACTGAAGCTTTCTTT. Its translation is CSAPWGAGTEAFF.

DNA of the CDR3: TGTGCCAGCAGCAGGACACCCTACTACGAGCAGTACTTC. Amino acids: CASSRTPYYEQYF. The rearrangement joins TRBV6-2 or TRBV6-3 to TRBJ2-7; D is possibly TRBD1 (5 bases). Trimming stripped 6 bases from V and 3 bases from J, with 12 bases between. Germline CDR1 reads MNHEY; CDR2 reads SVGEGT. The CDR3 length is 13 residues.

On this clonotype: A single base separates this from a much larger clone, so it may be a read error. The V gene is TRBV4-2, the J gene TRBJ2-1, with D possibly TRBD2 on 6 matching bases. CDR1 and CDR2 from the germline V gene are LGHNA and YNFKEQ. Trimming shortened V by 6 bases and J by 6 bases, and 15 bases separated the two germline ends. The CDR3 contains 14 residues. The CDR3 DNA reads as TGTGCCAGCAGACCGGAGGGACCCCTCAATGAGCAGTTCTTC. As protein: CASRPEGPLNEQFF.

This clonotype was counted at least ten times. This chain joins TRBV20-1 and TRBJ1-4, with TRBD1 matching over 10 bases. Germline-derived CDR1 and CDR2 are DFQATT and SNEGSKA (reference sequence). V lost 4 bases to trimming and J lost 8 bases; unmatched junction nucleotides: 7. The CDR3 has 14 residues. The CDR3 here is CSAIGRQGAEKLFF. CDR3 coding DNA: TGCAGTGCTATTGGTCGACAGGGGGCCGAAAAACTGTTTTTT.

This clonotype was counted between two and nine times. The V call is TRBV9, the J call TRBJ1-5; D possibly corresponds to TRBD1 (5 bases). Germline lookup yields CDR1 SGDLS and CDR2 YYNGEE. This CDR3 region has 15 residues. V lost 4 bases, J lost 9 bases, and 20 bases lay in between. The CDR3 bases are TGTGCCAGCAGCCCCGGGACGGGGACCGGGTGGCCCCAGCATTTT. This gives the protein CASSPGTGTGWPQHF.

The rearrangement joins TRBV4-3 to TRBJ2-7, with D maybe TRBD1 (6 bases). V lost 1 base and J 4 bases, leaving 8 bases between the germline ends. Germline values: CDR1 LGHNA, CDR2 YSLEER. The CDR3 covers 13 residues. CDR3: CASSQGTDYEQYF. The CDR3, as DNA: TGCGCCAGCAGCCAAGGGACAGATTACGAGCAGTACTTC.

This clonotype was counted only a few times. The chain employs TRBV4-1 and TRBJ1-2; tentative D call: TRBD1 (6 bases). Germline lookup yields CDR1 MGHRA and CDR2 YSYEKL. The V and J ends lost 3 bases and 2 bases respectively, with 22 bases between them. The CDR3 contains 18 residues. CDR3 DNA: TGCGCCAGCAGCCACAGTTTAAATCAGGGGCGACTGAACTATGGCTACACCTTC. Its protein product is CASSHSLNQGRLNYGYTF.

This clonotype was observed at least ten times. The chain uses TRBV10-3 and TRBJ1-2; possible D gene TRBD1, 5 bases. Germline-derived CDR1 and CDR2 are ENHRY and SYGVKD. The CDR3 consists of 13 residues. Trimming shortened V by 6 bases and J by 3 bases, and 11 bases separated the two germline ends. In nucleotides, the CDR3 is TGTGCCATCAGCGCCGGGACGGACTATGGCTACACCTTC. Residues: CAISAGTDYGYTF.

This clonotype was observed many times. The gene calls are TRBV5-5 and TRBJ1-5, with TRBD1 as a possible D gene (5 bases). The CDR3 has 14 amino acids. Trimming shortened V by 0 bases and J by 5 bases, and 9 bases separated the two germline ends. Germline assignment: CDR1 SGHKS and CDR2 YYEKEE (reference sequence). The CDR3 spells CASSLVGGDQPQHF. The CDR3 nucleotides read TGTGCCAGCAGCTTGGTCGGGGGGGATCAGCCCCAGCATTTT.

This clonotype was found a few times. This CDR3 is CASSLRDPPWTQYF. The CDR3 bases are TGTGCCAGCAGCTTGAGGGACCCCCCGTGGACCCAGTACTTC. The chain links TRBV7-9 to TRBJ2-5, with D possibly called TRBD1 or TRBD2 (5 bases each). Trimming stripped 3 bases from V and 7 bases from J, with 15 bases between. This CDR3 has 14 residues. Germline lookup yields CDR1 SEHNR and CDR2 FQNEAQ (reference sequence).

The J gene is TRBJ2-2, the V gene TRBV12-3 or TRBV12-4, with no clear D. The CDR3 totals 16 residues. Trimming took 4 bases from V and 5 from J, leaving 17 bases between them. CDR3 residues: CASSYIKTSFTGELFF. CDR3 DNA sequence: TGTGCCAGCAGTTACATAAAGACTTCTTTTACCGGGGAGCTGTTTTTT.

The chain has TRBV6-1 and TRBJ1-4, with a possible D match to TRBD1 (5 bases). The germline V and J ends were trimmed by 8 bases and 3 bases, with 13 bases remaining between them. Germline V gene data show CDR1 as MNHNS and CDR2 as SASEGT. The CDR3 covers 14 residues. This CDR3 is CASLIGGANEKLFF. The CDR3, as DNA: TGTGCCAGCCTCATTGGGGGAGCTAATGAAAAACTGTTTTTT.